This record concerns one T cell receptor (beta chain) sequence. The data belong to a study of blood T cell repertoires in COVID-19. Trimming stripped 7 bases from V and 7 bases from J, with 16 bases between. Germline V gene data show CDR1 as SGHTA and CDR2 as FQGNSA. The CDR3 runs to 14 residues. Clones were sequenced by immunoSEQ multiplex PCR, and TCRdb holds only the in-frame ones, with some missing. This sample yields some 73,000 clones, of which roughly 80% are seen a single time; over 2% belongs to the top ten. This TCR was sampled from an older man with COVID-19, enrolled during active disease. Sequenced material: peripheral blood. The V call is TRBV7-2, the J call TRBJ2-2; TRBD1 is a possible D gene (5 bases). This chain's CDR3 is CASTPFLRGGELFF. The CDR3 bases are TGTGCCAGCACCCCTTTTTTAAGGGGCGGGGAGCTGTTTTTT.